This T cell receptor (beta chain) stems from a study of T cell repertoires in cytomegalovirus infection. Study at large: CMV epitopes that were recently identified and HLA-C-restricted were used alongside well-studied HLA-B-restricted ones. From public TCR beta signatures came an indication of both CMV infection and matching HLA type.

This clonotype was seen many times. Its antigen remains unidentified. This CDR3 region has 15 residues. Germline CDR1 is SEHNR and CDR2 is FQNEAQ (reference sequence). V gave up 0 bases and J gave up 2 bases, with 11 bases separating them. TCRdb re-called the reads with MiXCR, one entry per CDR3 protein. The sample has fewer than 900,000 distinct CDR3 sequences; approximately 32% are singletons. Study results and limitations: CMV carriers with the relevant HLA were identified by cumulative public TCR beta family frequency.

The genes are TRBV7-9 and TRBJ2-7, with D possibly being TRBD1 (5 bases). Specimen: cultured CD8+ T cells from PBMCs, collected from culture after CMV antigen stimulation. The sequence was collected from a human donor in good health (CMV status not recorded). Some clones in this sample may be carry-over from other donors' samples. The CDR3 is CASSLARAGTYEQYF. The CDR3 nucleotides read TGTGCCAGCAGCTTAGCAAGGGCAGGGACCTACGAGCAGTACTTC.